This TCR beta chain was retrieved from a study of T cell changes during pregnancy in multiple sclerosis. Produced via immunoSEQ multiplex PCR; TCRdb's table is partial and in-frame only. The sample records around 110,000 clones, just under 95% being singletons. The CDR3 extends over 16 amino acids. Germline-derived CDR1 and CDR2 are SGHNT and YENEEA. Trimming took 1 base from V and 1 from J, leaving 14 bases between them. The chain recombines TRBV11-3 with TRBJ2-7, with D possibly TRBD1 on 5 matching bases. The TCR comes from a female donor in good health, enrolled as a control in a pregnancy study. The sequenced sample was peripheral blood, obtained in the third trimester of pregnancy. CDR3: CASSLGWSKGSYEQYF. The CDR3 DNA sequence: TGTGCCAGCAGCTTAGGGTGGTCCAAGGGGTCCTACGAGCAGTACTTC.